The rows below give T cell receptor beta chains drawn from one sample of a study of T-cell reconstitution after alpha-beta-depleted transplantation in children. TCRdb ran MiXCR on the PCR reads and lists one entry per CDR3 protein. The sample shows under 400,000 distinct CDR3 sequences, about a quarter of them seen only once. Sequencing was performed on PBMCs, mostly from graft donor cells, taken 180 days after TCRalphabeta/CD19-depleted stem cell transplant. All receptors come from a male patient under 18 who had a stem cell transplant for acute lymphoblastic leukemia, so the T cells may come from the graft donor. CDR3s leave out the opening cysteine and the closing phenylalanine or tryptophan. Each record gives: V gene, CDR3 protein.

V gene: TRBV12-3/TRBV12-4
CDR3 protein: ASTITEGASFHQPQH

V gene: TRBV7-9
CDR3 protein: ASSESRQVHPEAF

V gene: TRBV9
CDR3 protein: ASSVAGQGADEQF

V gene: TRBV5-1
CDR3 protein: VSSLGDRVHEQY

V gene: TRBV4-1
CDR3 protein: ASSQETRGVQETQY

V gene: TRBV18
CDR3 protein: ASSQPDGPYEQY

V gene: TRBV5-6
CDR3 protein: ASSVDRGIDIQY

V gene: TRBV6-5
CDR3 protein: ASSYQGNYEQY

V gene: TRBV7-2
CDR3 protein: ASSISSGGPYEQY

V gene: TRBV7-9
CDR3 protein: ASRAGQGGNTIY

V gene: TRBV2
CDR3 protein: ASMPRTQLHEQY

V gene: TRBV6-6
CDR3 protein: ASSYSIGGGYT

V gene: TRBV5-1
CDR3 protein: ASSRSLAGDNEQF

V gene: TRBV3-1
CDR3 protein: ASSLLLVGDRGNIQY

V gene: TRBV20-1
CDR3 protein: SASKLGGPSTDTQY

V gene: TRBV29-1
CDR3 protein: SGGTQANTGELF

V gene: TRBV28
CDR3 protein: ASSFTTEQY

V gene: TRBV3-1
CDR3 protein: ASTQGGTSRQDETQY

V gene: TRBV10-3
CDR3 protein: ASGVTQQY

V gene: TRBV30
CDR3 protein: AWSDSFNQPQH

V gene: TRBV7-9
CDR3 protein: AGGSLVRTDTQY

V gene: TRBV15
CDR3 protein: ATSRSGLAYEQY

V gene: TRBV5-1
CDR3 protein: ASSFAALGEQY